The rows below give T cell receptor beta chains drawn from one sample of a study of T-cell memory formation after mild COVID-19. TCRdb called the 5' RACE reads again in MiXCR, with one record for every CDR3 protein. The sample carries 150,000 to 200,000 distinct CDR3 sequences, about 20% recorded once. The sequenced material came from PBMCs or a T cell subset sorted from them (not recorded which). The receptors derive from an adult woman who had mild COVID-19 (a few samples of this study predate the infection). Cell type and time point are not known. Both conserved end residues are part of each CDR3. D genes are given only for firm matches. Only some rows state a clone size, as once, few, many or a class for expanded clones.

j_call clone_size v_call d_call cdr3_nt cdr3_aa
TRBJ1-5 NA TRBV12-3/TRBV12-4 NA TGTGCCAGCAGTCCACCAGGGCCGAGCAATCAGCCCCAGCATTTT CASSPPGPSNQPQHF
TRBJ2-3 NA TRBV4-1 TRBD2 TGCGCCAGCAGCCAAGATTCGGCCGGGGGGGCAGATACGCAGTATTTT CASSQDSAGGADTQYF
TRBJ2-1 NA TRBV19 NA TGTGCCAGTAGTCTCAGACTGGAGATTGAGCAGTTCTTC CASSLRLEIEQFF
TRBJ2-3 NA TRBV27 NA TGTGCCAGCAGTTCGACTCCCCCCGCGGATACGCAGTATTTT CASSSTPPADTQYF
TRBJ1-1 NA TRBV24-1 NA TGTGCCACATCCGACAGCCTCGGGAACACTGAAGCTTTCTTT CATSDSLGNTEAFF
TRBJ2-7 NA TRBV6-4 NA TGTGCCAGCAGTGAATTTCAGGGGCCCGTCTACGAGCAGTACTTC CASSEFQGPVYEQYF
TRBJ2-1 once TRBV5-4 NA TGTGCCTCCAGCAAGGAGAGGAATGAGCAGTTCTTC CASSKERNEQFF
TRBJ1-2 NA TRBV7-9 TRBD1 TGTGCCAGCAGTTGGGTTGACAGGGGGGTCCGTGGCTACACCTTC CASSWVDRGVRGYTF
TRBJ2-5 NA TRBV12-3/TRBV12-4 TRBD2 TGTGCCAGCAGCCCCACCGGGACTAGGCAAGAGACCCAGTACTTC CASSPTGTRQETQYF
TRBJ2-5 NA TRBV23-1 NA TGCGCCAGCAGTCCCGGAAAACAAGAGACCCAGTACTTC CASSPGKQETQYF
TRBJ2-5 many TRBV6-2/TRBV6-3 NA TGTGCCAGCAGTTATCTAGCGCTACAAGAGACCCAGTACTTC CASSYLALQETQYF
TRBJ2-3 NA TRBV7-3 NA TGTGCCAGCAGCTTAGAGGGGCCTCTCACAGATACGCAGTATTTT CASSLEGPLTDTQYF
TRBJ2-3 few TRBV5-1 NA TGCGCCAGCAGCTTGGAGACAGCTCTGCACGGCACAGATACGCAGTATTTT CASSLETALHGTDTQYF
TRBJ1-1 NA TRBV6-5 NA TGTGCCAGCAGTTACTCTGGCAAGACAGGTGAAGCTTTCTTT CASSYSGKTGEAFF
TRBJ1-1 few TRBV19 NA TGTGCCAGTAGTACCTGGGGGGGATCTGAAGCTTTCTTT CASSTWGGSEAFF
TRBJ2-3 NA TRBV19 NA TGTGCCAGTAGCCCCTATTTGAGGGATGGGGCAGATACGCAGTATTTT CASSPYLRDGADTQYF
TRBJ1-2 NA TRBV5-1 NA TGCGCCAGCAGCTTGGTGGGAGGACTTGACAATGGCTACACCTTC CASSLVGGLDNGYTF
TRBJ2-7 few TRBV2 NA TGTGCCAGCGGTGGGTACGAGCAGTACTTC CASGGYEQYF
TRBJ2-7 NA TRBV11-2 NA TGTGCCAGCAGCGTCCCGGCGGGACAGCAATACGAGCAGTACTTC CASSVPAGQQYEQYF
TRBJ2-7 medium-sized TRBV6-2/TRBV6-3 NA TGTGCCAGCAGCTATAGCGGAATGGGCTACGAGCAGTACTTC CASSYSGMGYEQYF
TRBJ2-2 few TRBV4-3 TRBD2 TGCGCCAGCAGCCAAGGGGAGCGGGATAACACCGGGGAGCTGTTTTTT CASSQGERDNTGELFF
TRBJ1-5 few TRBV6-1 NA TGTGCCAGCAGTGCCCGGCAGAATTTTGGGGGCGCGAGACGGGATCAGCCCCAGCATTTT CASSARQNFGGARRDQPQHF
TRBJ2-6 once TRBV15 TRBD1 TGTGCCACCAGTAGCCGGGACAGGGGGAGTGGGGCCAACGTCCTGACTTTC CATSSRDRGSGANVLTF
TRBJ1-4 few TRBV29-1 NA TGCAGCGTTGAAGATCAAGAGACAGGAGTCGAAAAACTGTTTTTT CSVEDQETGVEKLFF
TRBJ2-5 NA TRBV6-6 TRBD1 TGTGCCAGCAGGTCCGGGGACAGATCACAAGAGACCCAGTACTTC CASRSGDRSQETQYF
TRBJ2-5 few TRBV10-2 TRBD2 TGCGCCAGCAGTGATCTAGCGGGAGGGCCTCTCGCTGAGACCCAGTACTTC CASSDLAGGPLAETQYF
TRBJ1-1 NA TRBV5-1 TRBD1 TGCGCCAGCAGCTTGTCGACAGGGGGCCCTGAAGCTTTCTTT CASSLSTGGPEAFF
TRBJ1-1 few TRBV7-2 NA TGTGCCAGCAGCTTACTCCTGCCTGAAGCTTTCTTT CASSLLLPEAFF
TRBJ2-2 once TRBV20-1 NA TGCAGTGCCCCTGATGTAGGGCCGAACACCGGGGAGCTGTTTTTT CSAPDVGPNTGELFF
TRBJ2-5 few TRBV10-3 NA TGTGCCATCAGTGATGAGGGTGGCGAGACCCAGTACTTC CAISDEGGETQYF
TRBJ1-1 NA TRBV4-1 NA TGCGCCAGCAGCCAAGATCACTGGGGAGGCACTGAAGCTTTCTTT CASSQDHWGGTEAFF
TRBJ2-7 NA TRBV6-4 TRBD1 TGTGCCAGCAGTGACCCCGACCCGCTCCGGGACAGTGACTACGAGCAGTACTTC CASSDPDPLRDSDYEQYF
TRBJ2-3 few TRBV20-1 TRBD2 TGCAGTGCTAGAGGACTAGCGGGAGATGGCACAGATACGCAGTATTTT CSARGLAGDGTDTQYF
TRBJ2-3 NA TRBV30 TRBD1 TGTGCCTGGAATTCAGGGGGTACCTACACAGATACGCAGTATTTT CAWNSGGTYTDTQYF
TRBJ1-1 NA TRBV7-3 NA TGTGCCAGCAGCTTAACGTCCGTGAACACTGAAGCTTTCTTT CASSLTSVNTEAFF